Following are 29 T cell receptor beta chains from one sample sequenced in a study of blood T cell repertoires in COVID-19. Data came from immunoSEQ multiplex PCR; TCRdb stores just in-frame clones and leaves some out. This table has 400,000 or so clones, 88% appearing once. Source material: PBMCs or T cells enriched from blood (not recorded which). All receptors derive from a woman in her thirties or forties with acute COVID-19.

The chain joins TRBV12-5 to TRBJ2-5, with a weak D call TRBD2 (5 bases). Per germline, CDR1 LGHNT and CDR2 FRNRAP. The V and J ends lost 7 bases and 5 bases respectively, with 14 bases between them. CDR3 size: 13 residues. Here the CDR3 reads CASDYGGRETQYF. The CDR3 bases are TGTGCTAGTGATTACGGAGGACGGGAGACCCAGTACTTC.

The chain links TRBV5-4 to TRBJ2-5; 7 nucleotides agree with TRBD2. This CDR3 is built from 16 residues. CDR1 is SGHNT and CDR2 is YYREEE in the germline V gene (reference sequence). Unmatched junction bases numbered 7, after V lost 0 bases and J lost 2 bases. The CDR3 coding sequence is TGTGCCAGCAGCTTGGGGAGCGGGGCCTCACAAGAGACCCAGTACTTC. This translates into CASSLGSGASQETQYF.

The rearrangement uses TRBV29-1 and TRBJ2-2; D gene ambiguous. The CDR3 covers 12 residues. Germline-derived CDR1 and CDR2 are SQVTM and ANQGSEA. Trimming took off 5 bases at V and 4 bases at J, with 8 bases between the two ends. The CDR3 protein is CSVSWATGELFF. The CDR3, as DNA: TGCAGCGTTTCATGGGCCACCGGGGAGCTGTTTTTT.

J is TRBJ2-2 and V is TRBV6-5; possible D gene TRBD1, 6 bases. Germline V gene data show CDR1 as MNHEY and CDR2 as SVGAGI. This CDR3 is built from 16 residues. V lost 2 bases and J 7 bases, leaving 17 bases between the germline ends. The CDR3 nucleotides are TGTGCCAGCAGTTACAACAGGGCCCTGTCAGACGGGGAGCTGTTTTTT. Amino acid sequence: CASSYNRALSDGELFF.

DNA for the CDR3: TGTGCCGGAGCGCGGGGGAGAGAAGAGACCCAGTACTTC. This codes for CAGARGREETQYF. J is TRBJ2-5 and V is TRBV7-8, with 7 bases lining up with TRBD2. The CDR3 loop spans 13 amino acids. The V gene's germline CDR1 is SGHVS and CDR2 FQNEAQ. V was clipped by 11 bases and J by 3 bases; unmatched bases: 9. Using reference TRBV7-8 and TRBJ2-5 for the parts outside the CDR3, the full variable domain is GAGVSQSPRYKVAKRGQDVALRCDPISGHVSLFWYQQALGQGPEFLTYFQNEAQLDKSGLPSDRFFAERPEGSVSTLKIQRTQQEDSAVYLCAGARGREETQYFGPGTRLLVL.

The chain couples TRBV10-3 to TRBJ1-5; unclear D gene. This CDR3 comprises 14 residues. Deletions cut 6 bases from V and 5 bases from J, with 14 bases between. CDR1 ENHRY and CDR2 SYGVKD come from the germline V gene. The CDR3 loop reads CAISLRWGDQPQHF. The CDR3 DNA reads TGTGCCATCAGCCTGAGGTGGGGAGATCAGCCCCAGCATTTT.

The V call is TRBV19, the J call TRBJ2-7; D is possibly TRBD2 (5 bases). Germline V gives CDR1 LNHDA, CDR2 SQIVND (reference sequence). Trimming cost V 2 bases and J 10 bases, with 18 bases left between them. The CDR3 sequence is 14 residues long. As DNA, the CDR3 is TGTGCCAGTAGTATAAATGTCGGGATCTACGTTCAGTACTTC. Encoded protein: CASSINVGIYVQYF. The whole variable domain, remainder taken from reference TRBV19 and TRBJ2-7, is DGGITQSPKYLFRKEGQNVTLSCEQNLNHDAMYWYRQDPGQGLRLIYYSQIVNDFQKGDIAEGYSVSREKKESFPLTVTSAQKNPTAFYLCASSINVGIYVQYFGPGTRLTVT.

This chain connects TRBV19 to TRBJ2-5; the match to TRBD2 covers 11 bases. The CDR3 loop spans 14 amino acids. Germline CDR1 LNHDA, CDR2 SQIVND (reference sequence). Trimming took 6 bases from V and 5 from J; bases not matched to a gene: 5. CDR3: CASSLLAGEETQYF. In DNA, the CDR3 is TGTGCCAGTAGCCTACTAGCGGGGGAGGAGACCCAGTACTTC.

The chain combines TRBV2 with TRBJ1-2; a weak D match, TRBD1 (5 bases). The V gene lost 3 bases and the J gene lost 4 bases, with 9 bases spanning the gap. The CDR3 contains 13 residues. CDR1 is SNHLY and CDR2 is FYNNEI in the germline V gene. DNA for the CDR3: TGTGCCAGCAGTGATCAGGGAAGCTATGGCTACACCTTC. Translation gives CASSDQGSYGYTF.

This chain joins TRBV6-5 and TRBJ1-1; 7 bases agree with TRBD1. CDR3 length: 15 residues. From germline, CDR1 is MNHEY and CDR2 SVGAGI. The V gene end was trimmed by 5 bases and the J gene end by 5 bases; junction bases not matched to a gene: 11. CDR3: CASSRGGAGYTEAFF. DNA of the CDR3: TGTGCCAGCAGTCGAGGGGGCGCGGGGTATACTGAAGCTTTCTTT.

The CDR3 coding sequence is TGTGCCAGTTATTCGGGAACAGGGTGGACCGGGGAGCTGTTTTTT. This encodes CASYSGTGWTGELFF. The gene calls are TRBV19 and TRBJ2-2, with a weak D call TRBD1 (6 bases). There are 15 residues in the CDR3. In germline, CDR1 is LNHDA, CDR2 SQIVND (reference sequence). Trimming shortened V by 8 bases and J by 5 bases, and 18 bases separated the two germline ends.

The chain recombines TRBV3-1 (or the pseudogene TRBV3-2) with TRBJ1-2; 7 bases line up with TRBD1. The CDR3 consists of 15 residues. Germline V lookup: CDR1 LGHDT, CDR2 YNNKEL (reference sequence). V dropped 3 bases and J dropped 6; count of bases not matched to a gene: 10. CDR3 in amino acids: CASSHRQGPWDGYTF. For the CDR3, the DNA is TGTGCCAGCAGCCACCGACAGGGTCCCTGGGATGGCTACACCTTC.

The chain joins TRBV20-1 to TRBJ2-7; perhaps TRBD1 as D (5 bases). Trimming took 3 bases from V and 3 from J, leaving 15 bases between them. Germline lookup yields CDR1 DFQATT and CDR2 SNEGSKA (reference sequence). The CDR3 has 14 amino acids. The CDR3 here is CSASKDQGVYEQYF. The CDR3 DNA reads TGCAGTGCTAGTAAGGACCAGGGTGTCTACGAGCAGTACTTC.

In DNA form, the CDR3 reads TGTGCCAGTAGTATTAGCCTGTGGAGGACTAATGAAAAACTGTTTTTT. It is translated as CASSISLWRTNEKLFF. This rearrangement joins TRBV19 to TRBJ1-4; no clear D gene. This CDR3 has 16 amino acids. Germline lookup yields CDR1 LNHDA and CDR2 SQIVND (reference sequence). V shed 3 bases and J shed 2 bases, with 13 bases lying between them.

The chain recombines TRBV5-5 with TRBJ1-5; maybe TRBD1 (6 bases). There are 12 residues in the CDR3. Germline CDR1 reads SGHKS; CDR2 reads YYEKEE (reference sequence). Trimming took 4 bases from V and 14 from J, leaving 16 bases between them. The CDR3 protein is CASSPGTSPEHF. The CDR3 nucleotides read TGTGCCAGCAGCCCCGGGACATCACCCGAGCATTTT.

The CDR3 sequence: CATSSEPALAGKEDQPQHF. CDR3 coding DNA: TGTGCCACCAGCAGCGAACCAGCCCTGGCAGGGAAAGAAGATCAGCCCCAGCATTTT. The rearrangement joins TRBV15 to TRBJ1-5, with D perhaps TRBD1 (5 bases). Germline V gene lookup returns CDR1 LNHNV and CDR2 YYDKDF (reference sequence). The V end was cut by 3 bases, the J end by 5 bases, with 26 bases between. This CDR3 is built from 19 residues.

The chain recombines TRBV6-5 with TRBJ1-4, with 10 bases aligning to TRBD1. The CDR3 runs 15 residues. From germline, CDR1 is MNHEY and CDR2 SVGAGI. The V gene end was trimmed by 6 bases and the J gene end by 8 bases; junction bases not matched to a gene: 9. Here the CDR3 reads CASRQAPGQGEKLFF. CDR3 nucleotides: TGTGCCAGCAGACAGGCCCCGGGACAGGGGGAAAAACTGTTTTTT.

This clone was observed a handful of times. The chain carries TRBV5-6 and TRBJ1-2, with no clear D. Germline CDR1 reads SGHDT; CDR2 reads YYEEEE. The CDR3 contains 12 residues. The V end lost 4 bases, the J end lost 8 bases, and 12 bases lay between the germline ends. In DNA, the CDR3 is TGTGCCAGCAGCGAGGGCATGGGCGGCTACACCTTC. As protein: CASSEGMGGYTF.

The chain uses TRBV6-5 and TRBJ1-1; 7 positions match TRBD1. V shed 6 bases and J 4 bases; nucleotides not matched to a gene: 5. Germline V CDR1 and CDR2: MNHEY, SVGAGI. The CDR3 has 13 amino acids. CDR3 nucleotide sequence: TGTGCCAGCAGATTAAACAGGGGCACTGAAGCTTTCTTT. Protein: CASRLNRGTEAFF.

The gene calls are TRBV12-1 and TRBJ1-6; the listed D gene, TRBD1, was not tested against the DNA. TRBV12-1 is a known pseudogene. The CDR3 spans 16 residues. The CDR3 DNA reads as TGTGCCAGCAGCCGTCAGCATCCAGGAAATAATTCACCCCTCCACTTT. Translated: CASSRQHPGNNSPLHF.

This clone was seen more than once but under ten times. V usage is TRBV3-1 (or the pseudogene TRBV3-2) and J usage is TRBJ1-6; D perhaps matches TRBD1 (6 bases). V was cut by 1 base and J by 0 bases, with 13 bases left in between. From germline, CDR1 is LGHDT and CDR2 YNNKEL (reference sequence). This CDR3 has 18 residues. CDR3 sequence reads: CASSQVRGGSSYNSPLHF. CDR3 bases: TGTGCCAGCAGCCAAGTAAGAGGGGGAAGCTCCTATAATTCACCCCTCCACTTT.

This chain links TRBV29-1 with TRBJ2-3, with a possible D match to TRBD1 (5 bases). The V and J ends lost 2 bases and 3 bases respectively, with 9 bases between them. Germline V gene data show CDR1 as SQVTM and CDR2 as ANQGSEA. CDR3 length: 13 residues. The CDR3 spells CSVEFGATDTQYF. CDR3 coding DNA: TGCAGCGTTGAATTTGGGGCAACAGATACGCAGTATTTT.

The chain links TRBV29-1 to TRBJ1-5; TRBD1 aligns across 8 bases. Germline assignment: CDR1 SQVTM and CDR2 ANQGSEA. Trimming cost V 7 bases and J 5 bases; bases outside gene matches: 13. The length of the CDR3 is 15 residues. CDR3 loop: CSARTGPSFDQPQHF. The DNA for the CDR3 is TGCAGCGCTCGGACAGGGCCCTCTTTTGATCAGCCCCAGCATTTT.

CDR3 coding DNA: TGTGCCAGCAGCTCACGGACAGGTGGAAACACCATATATTTT. Its translation: CASSSRTGGNTIYF. The chain combines TRBV9 with TRBJ1-3, with TRBD1 matching 7 bases. Trimming took 4 bases from V and 3 from J; bases not matched to a gene: 4. The CDR3 extends over 14 amino acids. Per the germline V gene, CDR1 is SGDLS and CDR2 is YYNGEE.

The chain has TRBV2 and TRBJ2-7; 7 nucleotides align to TRBD2. Germline V gene lookup returns CDR1 SNHLY and CDR2 FYNNEI. The CDR3 loop spans 14 amino acids. V dropped 6 bases and J dropped 4; count of bases not matched to a gene: 9. The DNA of the CDR3 is TGTGCCAGCAGGAACCTCGGGACTAAGTACGAGCAGTACTTC. The encoded protein is CASRNLGTKYEQYF. Based on the CDR3 plus reference TRBV2 and TRBJ2-7, the full variable domain is EPEVTQTPSHQVTQMGQEVILRCVPISNHLYFYWYRQILGQKVEFLVSFYNNEISEKSEIFDDQFSVERPDGSNFTLKIRSTKLEDSAMYFCASRNLGTKYEQYFGPGTRLTVT.

The V call is TRBV2, the J call TRBJ1-1; D unresolved. CDR3 length: 13 residues. Germline-derived CDR1 and CDR2 are SNHLY and FYNNEI. Between the trimmed V and J ends, which lost 2 bases and 4 bases, there was a span of 8 bases. The DNA of the CDR3 is TGTGCCAGCAGTGAATGGGGAGGCACTGAAGCTTTCTTT. This sequence encodes CASSEWGGTEAFF.

The chain has TRBV5-4 and TRBJ1-2; 11 bases agree with TRBD1. The germline gives CDR1 SGHNT, CDR2 YYREEE (reference sequence). CDR3 size: 14 residues. Trimming at V came to 2 bases and at J to 8 bases, leaving 5 bases not matched to a gene. The CDR3 here is CASSLPGQGGGYTF. The DNA of the CDR3 is TGTGCCAGCAGCTTACCGGGACAGGGGGGAGGCTACACCTTC. The full variable domain, in which reference TRBV5-4 and TRBJ1-2 provide the parts outside the CDR3, is ETGVTQSPTHLIKTRGQQVTLRCSSQSGHNTVSWYQQALGQGPQFIFQYYREEENGRGNFPPRFSGLQFPNYSSELNVNALELDDSALYLCASSLPGQGGGYTFGSGTRLTVV.

The rearrangement joins TRBV4-1 to TRBJ2-6; maybe TRBD2 (5 bases). V lost 1 base and J 0 bases, leaving 7 bases between the germline ends. This CDR3 contains 16 residues. In germline, CDR1 is MGHRA, CDR2 YSYEKL. The CDR3 reads CASSQVGGSGANVLTF. The CDR3 DNA reads as TGCGCCAGCAGCCAAGTAGGAGGCTCTGGGGCCAACGTCCTGACTTTC.

The chain employs TRBV5-1 and TRBJ1-6, with D possibly TRBD1 on 5 matching bases. Looked up from germline, CDR1 is SGHRS and CDR2 is YFSETQ. The CDR3 runs to 17 residues. The ends were cut back, 4 bases at V and 0 bases at J, with 14 bases in the middle. The CDR3 bases are TGCGCCAGCAGCCTGTCCAGGGAAAGCTCCTATAATTCACCCCTCCACTTT. Its translation is CASSLSRESSYNSPLHF.